Listed here is a single TCR beta chain. Its recognized antigen is unknown. The junction and the germline gene differ at one end; a read error may be behind it. These data belong to a study of T-cell memory formation after mild COVID-19 (dated by TCRdb to the early 2020s). At the level of the whole study: Most TCR sequence clusters were specific to one of the two donors. T-cell clones expanding and contracting after mild COVID-19 in a couple of donors were tracked by longitudinal TCRalpha and TCRbeta repertoire sequencing. Two young, previously healthy adult volunteers, one female and one male, were included in the cohort. Overall study outcomes, separate from this receptor: Some responding clones were detected in pre-infection memory, which suggested that pre-existing cross-reactive memory T cells had joined the SARS-CoV-2 response. From day 15 to 85, contracting clones showed balanced CD4/CD8 phenotypes, whereas a second wave of clones that expanded from day 15 to 37 leaned towards CD4+. The study covered only a couple of mild cases, and larger cohorts including severe cases with pre-infection samples were considered necessary. Contracting CD4+ clones were located mainly in the CM and EM memory subsets, whereas CD8+ clones were found to be enriched in EMRA. Whether the second-wave clones peaking on day 37 were SARS-CoV-2 specific was not confirmed.

Its CDR3 holds 16 amino acids, cysteine through phenylalanine. The only DNA kept is the CDR3, 48 bases in frame from the first base. The germline V gene supplies CDR1 MGHRA and CDR2 YSYEKL. Ficoll-Paque density gradient centrifugation was the method used to isolate PBMCs. TCRdb lists the instrument as Illumina NovaSeq 6000. TCRalpha and TCRbeta cDNA libraries were built by 5'RACE with constant-segment primers, adding sample barcodes and unique molecular identifiers. Trizol reagent was used to extract RNA from every sample. Amplification of the libraries took two PCR steps, and the second step added a second sample barcode plus Illumina TruSeq adapters. Sequencing of libraries was performed on an Illumina NovaSeq with 2 x 150 bp paired-end reads. Turning to the authors' computational methods: With migec v1.2.7, reads were demultiplexed and then collapsed into UMI-guided consensus sequences. Using mixcr v2.1.11, UMI consensuses were aligned to TRA and TRB V and J templates and then assembled into clonotypes. A clonotype was counted as expanded or contracted only if both edgeR and NoisET called the change significant, with noise models trained on biological replicates. For edgeR calls, the thresholds were a false discovery rate-adjusted p below 0.01 and a log2 fold-change of 1. PCA with hierarchical clustering of max-normalized trajectories of the 1000 most abundant clonotypes was used as exploratory dynamics analysis. The CD4 or CD8 phenotype of responding clones was assigned using the separately sequenced CD4+ and CD8+ repertoires. TCRdb handled the public reads itself, with Q25 trimming in fastp and clone calling in MiXCR, and kept productive beta chains. Identical CDR3 proteins give one entry, which carries the most common genes and DNA. The V and J calls were determined by TCRdb, not by the authors. Here the sample has about 560,000 distinct CDR3 sequences; less than 25% occur a single time. The ten largest make up approximately 8.4% of the sample.

This receptor chain uses TRBV4-1 and TRBJ2-5; the D region may be TRBD1 or TRBD2, each matching 5 bases equally. The sequenced material came from PBMCs or a T cell subset sorted from them (not recorded which). The receptor was isolated from an adult woman who had mild COVID-19 (a few samples of this study predate the infection). The sample titles of this study are shuffled in the database, so cell type and time point are left out; the donor was told from shared clones. The DNA is TGCGACAGCAGCCGCTCCGGGGCCAAGGGCCAAGAGACCCAGTACTTC. It is translated as CDSSRSGAKGQETQYF.